This TCR beta chain was captured in a study of blood T cell repertoires in COVID-19 (dated by TCRdb to 2020 to 2022). The study in broad terms: Samples covering the acute and convalescent phases of COVID-19 were provided by collaborators in the United States, Italy and Spain. Where available, HLA class I and class II types were obtained from metadata supplied by the sample provider rather than from assay-based typing. The repertoires were released in a freely available public database meant as a resource for research on the immune response to SARS-CoV-2. The material from the prospective study consisted of cDNA or gDNA derived from T cells, B-cell-depleted T cells, or PBMCs. The sample metadata nearly always contained a de-identified subject ID, COVID-19 status, age in years and sex. The dataset comprised deeply sampled blood TCRbeta repertoires from subjects exposed to, actively infected with, or recovered from COVID-19. The samples were drawn from two sources: the first 160 participants of the ongoing ImmuneRACE study, and 1,000 to 1,500 subjects contributed by 6 global collaborators.

Whole blood was collected in K2EDTA tubes by collaborating institutions according to the institutions' own protocols. For TCRbeta analysis, collaborators shipped samples as frozen whole blood, isolated PBMCs, or DNA extracted from either of those sample types. Broad study findings and their caveats: The quantity of clinical and demographic metadata differed by source and by participant and was supplied without curation.

TCRbeta CDR3 regions were amplified from genomic DNA using the immunoSEQ Assay, a bias-controlled multiplex PCR. As for the original processing: The number of nucleated cells in each sample was estimated from the amplification of reference gene primers within the assay. To quantify the absolute abundance of each unique TCRbeta CDR3 rearrangement, sequence reads were collapsed and filtered. For each sample, productive Simpson clonality was calculated as the square root of Simpson's diversity index across productive rearrangements. As stored in TCRdb, this immuneACCESS dataset retains in-frame rearrangements with V and J assigned. A fraction of the clones does not appear; measured against another copy, unresolved V genes explain less than half of the discrepancy, and the remainder lacks a known reason. Clone size and V and J calls were adopted from that table, with D and trimming inferred from the DNA. This sample lists approximately 100,000 clones; roughly 92% were detected once. Roughly 5% of the sample goes to the ten largest clones.

Worth noting for this clone: The specificity of this receptor is unknown. There are no base qualities to consult, and no much larger clone falls within one base.

For CDR1 and CDR2, the germline V gene lists SGHRS and YFSETQ. There are 16 amino acids in the CDR3, from cysteine to phenylalanine inclusive. This entry keeps only the CDR3 DNA: 48 bases, framed from base 1. Clipping removes 0 bases from V and 3 bases from J, with 7 as the unmatched junction base count. The rearranged chain carries TRBV5-1 and TRBJ2-3; TRBD2 agrees with 7 junctional bases. The receptor was derived from a man in his sixties or seventies with acute or convalescent COVID-19. Sequencing was done on a sample of peripheral blood. The CDR3 corresponds to CASSLAGLAETDTQYF. In nucleotide form, the sequence is TGCGCCAGCAGCTTGGCGGGCCTAGCGGAGACAGATACGCAGTATTTT.